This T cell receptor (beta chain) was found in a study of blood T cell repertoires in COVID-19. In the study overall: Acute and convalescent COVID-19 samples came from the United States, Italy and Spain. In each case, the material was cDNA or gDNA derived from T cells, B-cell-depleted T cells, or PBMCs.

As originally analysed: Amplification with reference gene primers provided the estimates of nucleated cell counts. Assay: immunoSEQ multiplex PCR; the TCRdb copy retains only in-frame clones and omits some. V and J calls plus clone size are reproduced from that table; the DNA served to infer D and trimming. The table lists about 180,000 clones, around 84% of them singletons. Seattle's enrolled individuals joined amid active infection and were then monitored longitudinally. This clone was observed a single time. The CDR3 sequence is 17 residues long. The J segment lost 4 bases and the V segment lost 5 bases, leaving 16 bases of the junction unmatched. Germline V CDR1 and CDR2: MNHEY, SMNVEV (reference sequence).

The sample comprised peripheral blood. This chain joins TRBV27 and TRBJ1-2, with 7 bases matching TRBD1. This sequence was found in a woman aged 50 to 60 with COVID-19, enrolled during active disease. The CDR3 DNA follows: TGTGCCAGCAGTCCCCAGGCCCGCGGGACAGCTAGCTATGGCTACACCTTC. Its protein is CASSPQARGTASYGYTF.